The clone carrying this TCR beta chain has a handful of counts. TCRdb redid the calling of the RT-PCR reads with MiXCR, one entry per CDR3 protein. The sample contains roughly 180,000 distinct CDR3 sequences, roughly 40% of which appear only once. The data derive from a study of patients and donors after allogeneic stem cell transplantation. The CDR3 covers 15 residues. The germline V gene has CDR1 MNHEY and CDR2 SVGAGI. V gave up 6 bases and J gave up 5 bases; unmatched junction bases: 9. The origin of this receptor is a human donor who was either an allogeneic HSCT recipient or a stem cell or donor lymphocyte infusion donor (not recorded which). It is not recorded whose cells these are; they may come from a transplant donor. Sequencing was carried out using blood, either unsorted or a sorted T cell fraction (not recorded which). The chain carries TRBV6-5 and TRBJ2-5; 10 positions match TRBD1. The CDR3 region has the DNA TGTGCCAGCAGCCCACCAGGGACAGGGGACGAGACCCAGTACTTC. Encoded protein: CASSPPGTGDETQYF.